A selection of T cell receptor beta chains follows, all from one sample in a study of shared clonotypes between healthy human individuals. Assay: immunoSEQ multiplex PCR; the TCRdb copy retains only in-frame clones and omits some. The repertoire consists of about 2 million clones, with 90% to 95% occurring once and the leading ten covering 0.1% to 0.15%. Sample: naive CD4+ T cells sorted from blood. The receptors come from a man aged 18 to 35 in good health. CDR3s include the opening cysteine and the closing phenylalanine or tryptophan. The D gene is left open where the match is weak. A row's size may be missing; if present it is once, few, many or a size class.

CDR3 protein: CAASGLNTEAFF; CDR3 DNA: TGTGCCGCATCCGGATTGAACACTGAAGCTTTCTTT; V gene: TRBV10-3; D gene: .; clone size: .; CDR3 length: 12; J gene: TRBJ1-1
CDR3 protein: CASSLVQGAGSFF; CDR3 DNA: TGTGCCAGCAGCTTAGTACAGGGTGCCGGTTCTTTCTTT; V gene: TRBV7-9; D gene: .; clone size: once; CDR3 length: 13; J gene: TRBJ1-1
CDR3 protein: CASSDTGRLAFF; CDR3 DNA: TGCGCCAGCAGTGATACGGGGCGTCTAGCTTTCTTT; V gene: TRBV10-1; D gene: .; clone size: .; CDR3 length: 12; J gene: TRBJ1-1
CDR3 protein: CAWRTSGRGYEQYF; CDR3 DNA: TGTGCCTGGAGAACAAGCGGGAGGGGGTACGAGCAGTACTTC; V gene: TRBV30; D gene: TRBD2; clone size: .; CDR3 length: 14; J gene: TRBJ2-7
CDR3 protein: CASSQDGGASNQPQHF; CDR3 DNA: TGCGCCAGCAGCCAAGATGGGGGGGCAAGCAATCAGCCCCAGCATTTT; V gene: TRBV4-3; D gene: .; clone size: .; CDR3 length: 16; J gene: TRBJ1-5
CDR3 protein: CAWSAQTGRGYTF; CDR3 DNA: TGTGCCTGGAGTGCCCAAACAGGGAGAGGCTACACCTTC; V gene: TRBV30; D gene: .; clone size: .; CDR3 length: 13; J gene: TRBJ1-2
CDR3 protein: CASSPSSGSMYEQYF; CDR3 DNA: TGTGCCAGCTCACCTTCTAGCGGGAGCATGTACGAGCAGTACTTC; V gene: TRBV18; D gene: TRBD2; clone size: .; CDR3 length: 15; J gene: TRBJ2-7
CDR3 protein: CASSLGLANEQYF; CDR3 DNA: TGCGCCAGCAGCTTAGGACTAGCTAACGAGCAGTACTTC; V gene: TRBV5-1; D gene: TRBD2; clone size: .; CDR3 length: 13; J gene: TRBJ2-7
CDR3 protein: CASSLLSGSSRFSGNTIYF; CDR3 DNA: TGCGCCAGCAGCTTGTTGTCAGGGAGCTCAAGATTTTCTGGAAACACCATATATTTT; V gene: TRBV5-1; D gene: .; clone size: .; CDR3 length: 19; J gene: TRBJ1-3
CDR3 protein: CAWSLRDNQPQHF; CDR3 DNA: TGTGCCTGGAGCCTACGGGACAATCAGCCCCAGCATTTT; V gene: TRBV30; D gene: .; clone size: .; CDR3 length: 13; J gene: TRBJ1-5
CDR3 protein: CASSLHGLAGSGELFF; CDR3 DNA: TGTGCCAGCAGCTTACACGGACTAGCGGGTTCCGGGGAGCTGTTTTTT; V gene: TRBV7-2; D gene: TRBD2; clone size: once; CDR3 length: 16; J gene: TRBJ2-2
CDR3 protein: CASSFVGYEQYF; CDR3 DNA: TGCGCCAGCAGCTTTGTAGGGTACGAGCAGTACTTC; V gene: TRBV5-1; D gene: .; clone size: .; CDR3 length: 12; J gene: TRBJ2-7
CDR3 protein: CASSTGFGTYEQYF; CDR3 DNA: TGTGCCAGTAGCACAGGGTTCGGAACCTACGAGCAGTACTTC; V gene: TRBV19; D gene: .; clone size: .; CDR3 length: 14; J gene: TRBJ2-7
CDR3 protein: CASSYSPTGGYGYTF; CDR3 DNA: TGTGCCAGCAGTTACTCACCGACAGGGGGCTATGGCTACACCTTC; V gene: TRBV6-5; D gene: TRBD1; clone size: .; CDR3 length: 15; J gene: TRBJ1-2
CDR3 protein: CASSQETGGGQETQYF; CDR3 DNA: TGCGCCAGCAGCCAAGAGACAGGGGGCGGGCAAGAGACCCAGTACTTC; V gene: TRBV4-1; D gene: TRBD1; clone size: .; CDR3 length: 16; J gene: TRBJ2-5
CDR3 protein: CAWSVAGGINYEQYF; CDR3 DNA: TGTGCCTGGAGTGTAGCGGGAGGGATAAACTACGAGCAGTACTTC; V gene: TRBV30; D gene: TRBD2; clone size: .; CDR3 length: 15; J gene: TRBJ2-7
CDR3 protein: CASTPRGQGYTF; CDR3 DNA: TGTGCCAGTACCCCCCGGGGGCAAGGCTACACCTTC; V gene: TRBV19; D gene: .; clone size: .; CDR3 length: 12; J gene: TRBJ1-2
CDR3 protein: CASSSGLAGYYEQYF; CDR3 DNA: TGTGCCAGCAGTTCTGGACTAGCGGGTTACTACGAGCAGTACTTC; V gene: TRBV28; D gene: TRBD2; clone size: .; CDR3 length: 15; J gene: TRBJ2-7
CDR3 protein: CASSPYLATNEKLFF; CDR3 DNA: TGTGCCAGCAGCCCCTACCTTGCAACTAATGAAAAACTGTTTTTT; V gene: TRBV9; D gene: .; clone size: .; CDR3 length: 15; J gene: TRBJ1-4
CDR3 protein: CASSTHFGPLNTEAFF; CDR3 DNA: TGTGCCAGCAGTACGCACTTCGGACCGCTGAACACTGAAGCTTTCTTT; V gene: TRBV6-6; D gene: .; clone size: .; CDR3 length: 16; J gene: TRBJ1-1
CDR3 protein: CASSPGLGLSGNTIYF; CDR3 DNA: TGTGCCAGCAGCCCGGGACTGGGCCTCTCTGGAAACACCATATATTTT; V gene: TRBV9; D gene: .; clone size: .; CDR3 length: 16; J gene: TRBJ1-3
CDR3 protein: CASSLDRPYEQYF; CDR3 DNA: TGTGCCAGCAGCTTGGACAGACCCTACGAGCAGTACTTC; V gene: TRBV5-8; D gene: .; clone size: .; CDR3 length: 13; J gene: TRBJ2-7
CDR3 protein: CASTQSAGSLDTQYF; CDR3 DNA: TGCGCCAGCACCCAATCAGCAGGGTCTTTAGATACGCAGTATTTT; V gene: TRBV5-1; D gene: .; clone size: .; CDR3 length: 15; J gene: TRBJ2-3
CDR3 protein: CASSLEGDTEAFF; CDR3 DNA: TGTGCCAGCAGCTTAGAGGGGGACACTGAAGCTTTCTTT; V gene: TRBV7-9; D gene: .; clone size: .; CDR3 length: 13; J gene: TRBJ1-1
CDR3 protein: CASRPEGGSGNSPLHF; CDR3 DNA: TGCGCCAGCCGTCCCGAGGGAGGGTCCGGGAATTCACCCCTCCACTTT; V gene: TRBV4-1; D gene: .; clone size: .; CDR3 length: 16; J gene: TRBJ1-6
CDR3 protein: CASSQGQGRNTEAFF; CDR3 DNA: TGCGCCAGCAGCCAAGGTCAGGGGAGGAACACTGAAGCTTTCTTT; V gene: TRBV4-1; D gene: .; clone size: .; CDR3 length: 15; J gene: TRBJ1-1
CDR3 protein: CASSLGTNTGELFF; CDR3 DNA: TGTGCCAGCAGCTTGGGCACTAACACCGGGGAGCTGTTTTTT; V gene: TRBV13; D gene: .; clone size: .; CDR3 length: 14; J gene: TRBJ2-2
CDR3 protein: CASSLDFGITGELFF; CDR3 DNA: TGTGCCAGCAGCTTAGACTTTGGGATCACCGGGGAGCTGTTTTTT; V gene: TRBV7-2; D gene: .; clone size: .; CDR3 length: 15; J gene: TRBJ2-2
CDR3 protein: CASSLSRTLNTGELFF; CDR3 DNA: TGTGCCAGCAGCTTATCCCGGACCCTGAACACCGGGGAGCTGTTTTTT; V gene: TRBV13; D gene: .; clone size: .; CDR3 length: 16; J gene: TRBJ2-2
CDR3 protein: CASSSRGQGNYGYTF; CDR3 DNA: TGTGCCAGCAGCTCTCGGGGACAGGGTAACTATGGCTACACCTTC; V gene: TRBV28; D gene: TRBD1; clone size: .; CDR3 length: 15; J gene: TRBJ1-2
CDR3 protein: CASNPGQGYYGYTF; CDR3 DNA: TGTGCCAGCAACCCGGGACAGGGGTACTATGGCTACACCTTC; V gene: TRBV6-1; D gene: TRBD1; clone size: .; CDR3 length: 14; J gene: TRBJ1-2
CDR3 protein: CAWKFGGLETQYF; CDR3 DNA: TGTGCCTGGAAGTTTGGGGGCCTAGAGACCCAGTACTTC; V gene: TRBV30; D gene: .; clone size: .; CDR3 length: 13; J gene: TRBJ2-5
CDR3 protein: CASSAGGGSPLHF; CDR3 DNA: TGTGCCAGCAGTGCAGGGGGCGGTTCACCCCTCCACTTT; V gene: TRBV2; D gene: TRBD1; clone size: .; CDR3 length: 13; J gene: TRBJ1-6
CDR3 protein: CASSPNQGAGELFF; CDR3 DNA: TGTGCCAGCTCACCAAACCAAGGGGCCGGGGAGCTGTTTTTT; V gene: TRBV18; D gene: .; clone size: .; CDR3 length: 14; J gene: TRBJ2-2
CDR3 protein: CASRGTSGRSTDTQYF; CDR3 DNA: TGCGCCAGCAGGGGGACTAGCGGGAGGAGCACAGATACGCAGTATTTT; V gene: TRBV10-2; D gene: TRBD2; clone size: .; CDR3 length: 16; J gene: TRBJ2-3
CDR3 protein: CAWGGGSGYGYTF; CDR3 DNA: TGTGCCTGGGGAGGGGGAAGCGGCTATGGCTACACCTTC; V gene: TRBV28; D gene: .; clone size: .; CDR3 length: 13; J gene: TRBJ1-2
CDR3 protein: CASSEVKSGVRDEQFF; CDR3 DNA: TGTGCCAGCAGTGAAGTAAAGAGCGGGGTCCGGGATGAGCAGTTCTTC; V gene: TRBV6-1; D gene: TRBD2; clone size: .; CDR3 length: 16; J gene: TRBJ2-1
CDR3 protein: CASSSSGAVTDTQYF; CDR3 DNA: TGTGCCAGCAGCTCTTCGGGGGCTGTCACAGATACGCAGTATTTT; V gene: TRBV7-2; D gene: .; clone size: .; CDR3 length: 15; J gene: TRBJ2-3
CDR3 protein: CASSPQEAGASSYEQYF; CDR3 DNA: TGTGCCAGCAGCCCCCAGGAGGCGGGGGCCAGCTCCTACGAGCAGTACTTC; V gene: TRBV28; D gene: .; clone size: .; CDR3 length: 17; J gene: TRBJ2-7
CDR3 protein: CASSPDPGTAEAFF; CDR3 DNA: TGTGCCAGCAGCCCCGACCCCGGTACAGCTGAAGCTTTCTTT; V gene: TRBV9; D gene: .; clone size: .; CDR3 length: 14; J gene: TRBJ1-1
CDR3 protein: CASSLESGNEQYF; CDR3 DNA: TGCGCCAGCAGCTTGGAGTCGGGGAACGAGCAGTACTTC; V gene: TRBV5-1; D gene: .; clone size: once; CDR3 length: 13; J gene: TRBJ2-7
CDR3 protein: CASSYGPPGGDQPQHF; CDR3 DNA: TGTGCCAGCAGTTACGGACCTCCAGGGGGGGATCAGCCCCAGCATTTT; V gene: TRBV6-5; D gene: TRBD1; clone size: .; CDR3 length: 16; J gene: TRBJ1-5
CDR3 protein: CASSLGGVRTDTQYF; CDR3 DNA: TGTGCCAGCAGCTTAGGAGGGGTAAGGACAGATACGCAGTATTTT; V gene: TRBV7-9; D gene: .; clone size: .; CDR3 length: 15; J gene: TRBJ2-3
CDR3 protein: CASSPLRADRGKLNTEAFF; CDR3 DNA: TGCGCCAGCAGCCCCTTGAGGGCGGACAGGGGTAAGTTGAACACTGAAGCTTTCTTT; V gene: TRBV4-3; D gene: TRBD1; clone size: once; CDR3 length: 19; J gene: TRBJ1-1
CDR3 protein: CASSLGNPQVGGAQYF; CDR3 DNA: TGTGCCAGCAGCTTAGGCAATCCACAGGTCGGTGGGGCCCAGTACTTC; V gene: TRBV7-2; D gene: .; clone size: .; CDR3 length: 16; J gene: TRBJ2-5
CDR3 protein: CASSPQDRGGSNEKLFF; CDR3 DNA: TGTGCCAGCAGCCCACAGGACAGGGGTGGATCTAATGAAAAACTGTTTTTT; V gene: TRBV7-2; D gene: TRBD1; clone size: .; CDR3 length: 17; J gene: TRBJ1-4
CDR3 protein: CASSLVTGAGNTIYF; CDR3 DNA: TGCGCCAGCAGCTTGGTGACAGGGGCCGGAAACACCATATATTTT; V gene: TRBV5-1; D gene: TRBD1; clone size: .; CDR3 length: 15; J gene: TRBJ1-3
CDR3 protein: CAISESGTSGPYEQYF; CDR3 DNA: TGTGCCATCAGTGAGTCCGGGACTAGCGGACCCTACGAGCAGTACTTC; V gene: TRBV10-3; D gene: TRBD2; clone size: .; CDR3 length: 16; J gene: TRBJ2-7
CDR3 protein: CASSHSGTGDYEQYF; CDR3 DNA: TGCGCCAGCAGCCACTCCGGGACAGGGGATTACGAGCAGTACTTC; V gene: TRBV5-1; D gene: TRBD1; clone size: .; CDR3 length: 15; J gene: TRBJ2-7
CDR3 protein: CASSSSGGIETQYF; CDR3 DNA: TGTGCCAGCAGCTCTAGCGGGGGAATCGAGACCCAGTACTTC; V gene: TRBV7-9; D gene: TRBD2; clone size: .; CDR3 length: 14; J gene: TRBJ2-5
CDR3 protein: CASSESGQGAKNEQYF; CDR3 DNA: TGCGCCAGCAGTGAGTCGGGACAGGGGGCGAAGAACGAGCAGTACTTC; V gene: TRBV10-1; D gene: TRBD1; clone size: once; CDR3 length: 16; J gene: TRBJ2-7
CDR3 protein: CAWSATGTSGTSRETQYF; CDR3 DNA: TGTGCCTGGAGTGCAACCGGGACTAGCGGGACGTCCAGGGAGACCCAGTACTTC; V gene: TRBV30; D gene: TRBD2; clone size: many; CDR3 length: 18; J gene: TRBJ2-5
CDR3 protein: CASSFLPPRDGYTF; CDR3 DNA: TGTGCCAGCAGTTTCCTCCCTCCGAGGGATGGCTACACCTTC; V gene: TRBV27; D gene: .; clone size: many; CDR3 length: 14; J gene: TRBJ1-2
CDR3 protein: CASRRTGTDPLEQYF; CDR3 DNA: TGTGCCAGCAGGAGAACCGGGACCGACCCGTTAGAGCAGTACTTC; V gene: TRBV27; D gene: .; clone size: .; CDR3 length: 15; J gene: TRBJ2-7